This record looks at one T cell receptor (beta chain) sequence and its context. Generated by immunoSEQ multiplex PCR, the TCRdb table keeps only in-frame clones and is missing some. This sample has about 520,000 clones; over 75% occur once, and the top ten carry roughly 3.1%. This sample was taken from a study of blood T cell repertoires in COVID-19. Study-wide context: Sites across the United States, Italy and Spain contributed samples from acute and convalescent COVID-19. Nucleic acid was either cDNA or gDNA, and it came from T cells, B-cell-depleted T cells, or PBMCs.

The CDR3 consists of 16 residues. J gave up 3 bases and V 0 bases, and 2 bases lay outside the gene matches. The germline V gene encodes CDR1 SEHNR and CDR2 FQNEAQ (reference sequence). V gene TRBV7-9 combines with J gene TRBJ2-1; 10 bases fit TRBD2. The origin of this receptor is a human donor in a cohort sampled during active COVID-19. Sample: peripheral blood. The CDR3 protein is CASSLALAGVYNEQFF. CDR3 coding DNA: TGTGCCAGCAGCTTAGCGCTAGCGGGAGTCTACAATGAGCAGTTCTTC.